This TCR beta chain was found in a study of graft-versus-host responses after intestinal transplantation. Looking at the study overall: Each recipient received anti-thymocyte globulin induction, then tacrolimus and steroids for three to four years.

Of note for this clone: Antigen: not known.

V dropped 6 bases and J dropped 0 bases, with 9 bases sitting between them. CDR3 length: 13 residues. In germline, CDR1 is SQVTM, CDR2 ANQGSEA. The protocol was immunoSEQ multiplex PCR, while the TCRdb copy is restricted to in-frame clones and leaves out a portion. Of 78,000 or so clones listed, around 86% were seen once; the top ten hold under 9.5%. The rearrangement uses TRBV29-1 and TRBJ2-1; D is unresolved. The TCR sequence derives from a human donor who was the organ donor for an intestinal transplant. The source was unstimulated CD8+ T cells sorted from spleen or lymph node cells, collected before transplant. The CDR3 reads CSVCSLSYNEQFF. CDR3 sequence (DNA): TGCAGCGTATGTTCTCTCTCCTACAATGAGCAGTTCTTC.